One sample yielded the 10 T cell receptor beta chains listed below, sequenced in a study of blood T cell repertoires in COVID-19. Clones were sequenced by immunoSEQ multiplex PCR, and TCRdb holds only the in-frame ones, with some missing. The sample carries approximately 200,000 clones, around 90% recorded once. Specimen: peripheral blood. The receptors originated from a man aged 65 to 85 with acute or convalescent COVID-19.

V usage is TRBV18 and J usage is TRBJ2-5; D remains unclear. Germline loops: CDR1 KGHSH, CDR2 LQKENI. This CDR3 is 13 amino acids long. With 2 bases removed from V and 0 bases from J, the gap between germline ends came to 4 bases. Here the CDR3 reads CASSPSYQETQYF. The CDR3 DNA is TGTGCCAGCTCACCATCGTACCAAGAGACCCAGTACTTC.

This sequence joins TRBV5-1 and TRBJ2-2; D is perhaps TRBD1 (6 bases). The V and J ends lost 5 bases and 4 bases respectively, with 12 bases between them. The length of the CDR3 is 14 residues. Germline V lookup: CDR1 SGHRS, CDR2 YFSETQ. CDR3 sequence: CASSEQGATGELFF. The CDR3 nucleotides read TGCGCCAGCAGTGAACAGGGCGCCACCGGGGAGCTGTTTTTT. Full variable domain (rest looked up from reference TRBV5-1 and TRBJ2-2): KAGVTQTPRYLIKTRGQQVTLSCSPISGHRSVSWYQQTPGQGLQFLFEYFSETQRNKGNFPGRFSGRQFSNSRSEMNVSTLELGDSALYLCASSEQGATGELFFGEGSRLTVL.

This chain uses TRBV11-3 with TRBJ1-1; 8 positions agree with TRBD1. V was clipped by 5 bases and J by 1 base; unmatched bases: 3. CDR3 length: 14 residues. Germline CDR1 SGHNT, CDR2 YENEEA. The CDR3 here is CASSQGQANTEAFF. The DNA of the CDR3 is TGTGCCAGCAGCCAGGGACAGGCGAACACTGAAGCTTTCTTT.

The chain combines TRBV11-3 with TRBJ1-2; TRBD1 aligns across 9 bases. CDR1 SGHNT and CDR2 YENEEA come from the germline V gene. This CDR3 spans 13 amino acids. The V and J ends lost 6 bases and 4 bases, in that order; junction bases with no gene match: 3. Here the CDR3 DNA reads TGTGCCAGCAGTCTGACAGGGGGCTATGGCTACACCTTC. Encoded protein: CASSLTGGYGYTF. Together with reference TRBV11-3 and TRBJ1-2, the CDR3 gives the full variable domain: EAGVVQSPRYKIIEKKQPVAFWCNPISGHNTLYWYLQNLGQGPELLIRYENEEAVDDSQLPKDRFSAERLKGVDSTLKIQPAELGDSAVYLCASSLTGGYGYTFGSGTRLTVV.

The V gene is TRBV10-3, the J gene TRBJ2-5, with 12 bases fitting TRBD1. CDR1 is ENHRY, CDR2 SYGVKD, per germline. This CDR3 has 15 residues. The J segment lost 4 bases and the V segment lost 7 bases, leaving 7 bases of the junction unmatched. CDR3 sequence: CAINSGTGGSETQYF. The CDR3 nucleotides read TGTGCCATCAACTCCGGGACAGGGGGCTCAGAGACCCAGTACTTC.

The chain links TRBV28 to TRBJ1-1; possible D gene TRBD1, 5 bases. CDR3 length equals 13 residues. V shed 10 bases and J shed 6 bases, with 18 bases lying between them. Germline-derived CDR1 and CDR2 are MDHEN and SYDVKM. CDR3 in amino acids: CATRRRGRAEAFF. In DNA form, the CDR3 reads TGTGCCACCAGAAGGAGGGGACGGGCTGAAGCTTTCTTT.

The gene calls are TRBV27 and TRBJ2-7, with 9 bases aligning to TRBD1. The J segment lost 7 bases and the V segment lost 5 bases, leaving 12 bases of the junction unmatched. The germline gives CDR1 MNHEY, CDR2 SMNVEV (reference sequence). CDR3 size: 15 residues. DNA for the CDR3: TGTGCCAGCAGTGACACCGGGACAGGGCGGGGAGAGCAGTACTTC. Its protein is CASSDTGTGRGEQYF.

This clone was observed once. This sequence joins TRBV7-3 and TRBJ1-2, with D unclear. V was trimmed by 0 bases and J by 13 bases, leaving 15 bases between them. The CDR3 is 13 amino acids. Looked up from germline, CDR1 is SGHTA and CDR2 is FQGTGA. The DNA of the CDR3 is TGTGCCAGCAGCTTAACCGGGGAGGCCCGTGGCACCTTC. Its protein product is CASSLTGEARGTF. Supplemented by reference TRBV7-3 and TRBJ1-2, the full variable domain reads GAGVSQTPSNKVTEKGKYVELRCDPISGHTALYWYRQSLGQGPEFLIYFQGTGAADDSGLPNDRFFAVRPEGSVSTLKIQRTERGDSAVYLCASSLTGEARGTFGSGTRLTVV.

The rearrangement links TRBV6-2 or TRBV6-3 to TRBJ2-3; 7 bases agree with TRBD1. Germline V lookup: CDR1 MNHEY, CDR2 SVGEGT. This CDR3 has 16 residues. Losses at the gene ends were 5 bases for V and 1 base for J; bases not matched to a gene: 9. CDR3 loop: CASSRLETGRTDTQYF. CDR3 nucleotide sequence: TGTGCCAGCAGTCGACTCGAGACAGGGCGCACAGATACGCAGTATTTT.

This chain connects TRBV2 to TRBJ1-1; D call uncertain. Germline values: CDR1 SNHLY, CDR2 FYNNEI. V dropped 6 bases and J dropped 1 base, with 15 bases sitting between them. The length of the CDR3 is 15 residues. The DNA of the CDR3 is TGTGCCAGCAGCTTTTCTATCGCGGGGAACACTGAAGCTTTCTTT. Translating gives CASSFSIAGNTEAFF.